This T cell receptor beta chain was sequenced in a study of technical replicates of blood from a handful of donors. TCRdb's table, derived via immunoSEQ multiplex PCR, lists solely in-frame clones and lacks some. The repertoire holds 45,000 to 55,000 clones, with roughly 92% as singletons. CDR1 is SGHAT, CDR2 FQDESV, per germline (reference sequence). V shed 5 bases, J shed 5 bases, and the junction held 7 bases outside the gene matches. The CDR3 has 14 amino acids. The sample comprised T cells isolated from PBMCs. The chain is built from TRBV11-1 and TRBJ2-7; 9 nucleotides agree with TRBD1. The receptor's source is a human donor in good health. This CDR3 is CASSPRDRDHEQYF. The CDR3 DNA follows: TGTGCCAGCAGCCCCCGGGACAGGGACCACGAGCAGTACTTC.